What follows are 11 T cell receptor beta chains derived from one specimen sequenced in a study of early T cells in non-severe SARS-CoV-2 infection. MiXCR, applied by TCRdb to the 5' RACE reads, yields one record per CDR3 protein. This table holds about 62,000 distinct CDR3 sequences, around 9.9% found once. Sample: whole blood. The receptors here all came from an adult who was a healthcare worker with PCR-confirmed SARS-CoV-2 infection or an uninfected control (not recorded which).

This clonotype appeared many times. This chain links TRBV27 with TRBJ1-1; 7 bases line up with TRBD1. This CDR3 has 14 residues. CDR1 MNHEY and CDR2 SMNVEV come from the germline V gene (reference sequence). J lost 1 base, V lost 6 bases, and 5 bases had no gene match. CDR3 DNA sequence: TGTGCCAGCAGATTGACAGGGACGAACACTGAAGCTTTCTTT. This sequence encodes CASRLTGTNTEAFF.

A few counts support this clonotype. The CDR3 protein is CASTIAASSSYEQYV. The CDR3 DNA reads as TGTGCCAGCACCATAGCGGCATCAAGCTCCTACGAGCAGTACGTC. The rearrangement uses TRBV5-8 and TRBJ2-7, with D tentatively TRBD2 (6 bases). V shed 6 bases and J shed 0 bases, with 16 bases lying between them. CDR1 is SGHTS, CDR2 YDEGEE, per germline. This CDR3 is built from 15 residues.

This clonotype was recorded a few times. V gene TRBV5-1 combines with J gene TRBJ2-1; 10 bases fit TRBD2. The V segment lost 6 bases and the J segment 7 bases; nucleotides outside the gene matches: 13. CDR3 length: 16 amino acids. Germline V gene data show CDR1 as SGHRS and CDR2 as YFSETQ. CDR3 region: CASTSPSGGFSNEQFF. CDR3 DNA sequence: TGCGCCAGCACCTCTCCTAGCGGGGGTTTTAGTAATGAGCAGTTCTTC.

There are a few counts of this clonotype. This sequence joins TRBV20-1 and TRBJ1-6; the D gene is possibly TRBD1 (6 bases). Trimming left V 1 base short and J 0 bases short, with 13 bases between. The germline CDR1 and CDR2 sequences are DFQATT and SNEGSKA (reference sequence). This CDR3 comprises 17 residues. This CDR3 is CSARAGGLSSYNSPLHF. The CDR3 DNA reads TGCAGTGCTAGAGCCGGGGGCCTGAGCTCCTATAATTCACCCCTCCACTTT.

This chain connects TRBV7-2 to TRBJ2-2; D perhaps matches TRBD2 (6 bases). The CDR3 spans 15 residues. V lost 3 bases and J 4 bases, leaving 12 bases between the germline ends. Germline CDR1 reads SGHTA; CDR2 reads FQGNSA. Written as DNA, the CDR3 is TGTGCCAGCAGCTTTGGAGGGCCGGGCACCGGGGAGCTGTTTTTT. It encodes CASSFGGPGTGELFF.

The V and J genes are TRBV3-1 and TRBJ2-2, with TRBD1 matching 9 bases. V was pared by 4 bases and J by 4 bases, with 10 bases of the junction left unmatched. Germline V CDR1 and CDR2: LGHDT, YNNKEL (reference sequence). The length of the CDR3 is 17 residues. The DNA of the CDR3 is TGTGCCAGCAGCCGAGGACAGGGGATATGGGGCACCGGGGAGCTGTTTTTT. This encodes CASSRGQGIWGTGELFF.

This clonotype was observed at least ten times. V usage is TRBV11-2 and J usage is TRBJ2-2; no definite D call. In germline, CDR1 is SGHAT, CDR2 FQNNGV. The CDR3 consists of 13 residues. The V end lost 3 bases, the J end lost 2 bases, and 4 bases lay between the germline ends. The CDR3 loop reads CASSFQNTGELFF. DNA for the CDR3: TGTGCCAGCAGCTTTCAAAACACCGGGGAGCTGTTTTTT.

This clonotype was detected ten times or more. The chain joins TRBV18 to TRBJ2-3; TRBD2 matches 8 bases. The CDR3 covers 16 residues. Germline CDR1 reads KGHSH; CDR2 reads LQKENI. V shed 3 bases and J 1 base; nucleotides not matched to a gene: 6. CDR3 region: CASSPRRGDGTDTQYF. The CDR3 DNA sequence: TGTGCCAGCTCACCGAGGCGGGGGGACGGCACAGATACGCAGTATTTT.

The chain joins TRBV20-1 to TRBJ1-2; 7 bases are shared with TRBD1. Germline lookup yields CDR1 DFQATT and CDR2 SNEGSKA (reference sequence). The CDR3 runs to 11 residues. DNA of the CDR3: TGCAGCCCCGACAGGGAGGATGGCTACACCTTC. Encoded protein: CSPDREDGYTF.

J is TRBJ2-3 and V is TRBV5-5, with TRBD1 matching 7 bases. The CDR3 is 17 amino acids. V shed 1 base and J 0 bases; nucleotides not matched to a gene: 8. The germline CDR1 and CDR2 sequences are SGHKS and YYEKEE (reference sequence). CDR3 DNA: TGTGCCAGCAGCTTGAGGGGGACAGCGACTAGCACAGATACGCAGTATTTT. Residues: CASSLRGTATSTDTQYF.

This clonotype was picked up a small number of times. The chain is built from TRBV5-1 and TRBJ1-3, with a weak D call TRBD1 (6 bases). Trimming pared 4 bases from V and 1 base from J, leaving 18 bases between. Germline assignment: CDR1 SGHRS and CDR2 YFSETQ. The CDR3 has 17 residues. For the CDR3, the DNA is TGCGCCAGCAGCCGCGGACAGCGAGTATTATCTGGAAACACCATATATTTT. This translates into CASSRGQRVLSGNTIYF.